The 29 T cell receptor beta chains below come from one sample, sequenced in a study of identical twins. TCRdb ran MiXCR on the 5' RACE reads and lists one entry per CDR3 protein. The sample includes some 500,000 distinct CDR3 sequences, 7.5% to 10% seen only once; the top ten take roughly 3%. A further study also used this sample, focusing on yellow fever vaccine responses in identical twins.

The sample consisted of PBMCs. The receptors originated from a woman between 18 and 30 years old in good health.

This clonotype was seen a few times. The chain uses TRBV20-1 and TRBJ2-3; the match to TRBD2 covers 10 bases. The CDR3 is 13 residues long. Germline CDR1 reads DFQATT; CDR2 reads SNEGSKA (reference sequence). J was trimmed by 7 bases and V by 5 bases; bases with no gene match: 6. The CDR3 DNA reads TGCAGTGCTGCTAGCGGGAGTATCAATACGCAGTATTTT. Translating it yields CSAASGSINTQYF.

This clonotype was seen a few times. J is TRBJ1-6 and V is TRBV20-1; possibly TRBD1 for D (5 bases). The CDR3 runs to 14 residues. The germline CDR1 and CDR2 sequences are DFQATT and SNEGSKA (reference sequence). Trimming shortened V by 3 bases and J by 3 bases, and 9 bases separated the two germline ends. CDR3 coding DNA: TGCAGTGCTAGTGGTCAGGGCTATAATTCACCCCTCCACTTT. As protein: CSASGQGYNSPLHF.

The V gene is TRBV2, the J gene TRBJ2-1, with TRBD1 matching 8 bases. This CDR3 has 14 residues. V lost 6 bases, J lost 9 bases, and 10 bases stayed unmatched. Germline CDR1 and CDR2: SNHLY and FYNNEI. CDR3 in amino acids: CASSAGQGVSEQFF. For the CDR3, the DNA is TGTGCCAGCAGCGCCGGACAGGGCGTTAGTGAGCAGTTCTTC.

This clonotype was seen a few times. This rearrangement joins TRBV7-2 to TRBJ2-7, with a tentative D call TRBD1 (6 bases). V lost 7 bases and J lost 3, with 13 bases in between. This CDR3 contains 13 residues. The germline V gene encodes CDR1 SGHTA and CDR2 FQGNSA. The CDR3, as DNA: TGTGCCAGCACCCCGGGACACCTCTACGAGCAGTACTTC. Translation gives CASTPGHLYEQYF.

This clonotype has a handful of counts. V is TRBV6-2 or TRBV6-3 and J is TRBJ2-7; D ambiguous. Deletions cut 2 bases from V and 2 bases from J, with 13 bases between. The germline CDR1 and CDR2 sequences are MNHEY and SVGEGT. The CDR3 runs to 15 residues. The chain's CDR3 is CASSYSVEPPYEQYF. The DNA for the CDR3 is TGTGCCAGCAGTTACAGTGTGGAACCCCCCTACGAGCAGTACTTC.

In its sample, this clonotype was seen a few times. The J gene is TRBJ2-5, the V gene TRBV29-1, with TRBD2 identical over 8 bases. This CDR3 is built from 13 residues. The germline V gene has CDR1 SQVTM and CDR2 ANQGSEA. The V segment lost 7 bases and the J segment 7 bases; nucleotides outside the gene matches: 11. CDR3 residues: CSARTSTSGTQYF. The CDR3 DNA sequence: TGCAGCGCCCGGACTAGCACCTCCGGGACCCAGTACTTC.

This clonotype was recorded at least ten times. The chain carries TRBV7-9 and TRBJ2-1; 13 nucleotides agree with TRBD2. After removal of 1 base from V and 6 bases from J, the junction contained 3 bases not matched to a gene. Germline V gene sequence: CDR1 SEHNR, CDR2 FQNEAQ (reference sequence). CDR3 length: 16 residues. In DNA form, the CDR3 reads TGTGCCAGCAGCTTAGGGACTAGCGGGAGTCCCAATGAGCAGTTCTTC. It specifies CASSLGTSGSPNEQFF. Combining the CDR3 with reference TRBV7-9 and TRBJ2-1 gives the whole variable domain DTGVSQNPRHKITKRGQNVTFRCDPISEHNRLYWYRQTLGQGPEFLTYFQNEAQLEKSRLLSDRFSAERPKGSFSTLEIQRTEQGDSAMYLCASSLGTSGSPNEQFFGPGTRLTVL.

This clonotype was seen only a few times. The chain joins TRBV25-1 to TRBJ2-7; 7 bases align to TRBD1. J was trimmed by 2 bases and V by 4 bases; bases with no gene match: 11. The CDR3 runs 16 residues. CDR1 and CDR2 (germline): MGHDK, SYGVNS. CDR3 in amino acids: CASSGPSGTEAYEQYF. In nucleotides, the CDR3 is TGTGCCAGCAGTGGCCCTTCCGGGACAGAAGCCTACGAGCAGTACTTC.

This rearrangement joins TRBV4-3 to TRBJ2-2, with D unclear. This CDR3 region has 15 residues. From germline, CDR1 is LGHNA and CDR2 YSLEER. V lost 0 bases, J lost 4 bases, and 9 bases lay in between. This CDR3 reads CASSQDWVATGELFF. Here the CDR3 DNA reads TGCGCCAGCAGCCAAGACTGGGTAGCCACCGGGGAGCTGTTTTTT.

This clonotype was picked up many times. CDR3 loop: CASSLSVNQETQYF. DNA for the CDR3: TGTGCCAGCAGCTTATCGGTCAACCAAGAGACCCAGTACTTC. The chain recombines TRBV7-2 with TRBJ2-5; D gene uncertain. CDR1 SGHTA and CDR2 FQGNSA come from the germline V gene. CDR3 length: 14 residues. V gave up 2 bases and J gave up 0 bases, with 7 bases separating them. Full variable domain (missing parts from reference TRBV7-2 and TRBJ2-5): GAGVSQSPSNKVTEKGKDVELRCDPISGHTALYWYRQSLGQGLEFLIYFQGNSAPDKSGLPSDRFSAERTGGSVSTLTIQRTQQEDSAVYLCASSLSVNQETQYFGPGTRLLVL.

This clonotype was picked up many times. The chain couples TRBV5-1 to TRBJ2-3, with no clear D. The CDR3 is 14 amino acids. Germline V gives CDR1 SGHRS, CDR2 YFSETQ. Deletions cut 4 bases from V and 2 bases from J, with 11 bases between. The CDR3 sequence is CASSEFGNTDTQYF. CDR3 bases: TGCGCCAGCAGCGAGTTTGGGAACACAGATACGCAGTATTTT.

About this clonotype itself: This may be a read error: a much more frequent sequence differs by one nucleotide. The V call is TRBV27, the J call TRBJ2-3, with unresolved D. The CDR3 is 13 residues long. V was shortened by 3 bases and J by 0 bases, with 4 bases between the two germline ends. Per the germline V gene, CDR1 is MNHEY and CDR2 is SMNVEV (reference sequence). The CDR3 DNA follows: TGTGCCAGCAGTTTCATTAGCACAGATACGCAGTATTTT. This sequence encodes CASSFISTDTQYF.

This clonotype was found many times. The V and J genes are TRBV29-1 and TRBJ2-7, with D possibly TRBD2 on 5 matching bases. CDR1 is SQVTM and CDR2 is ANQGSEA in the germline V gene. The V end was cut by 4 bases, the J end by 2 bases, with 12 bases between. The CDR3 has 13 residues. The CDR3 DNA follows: TGCAGCGTTGTCGGGGTTACAGCCTACGAGCAGTACTTC. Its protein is CSVVGVTAYEQYF.

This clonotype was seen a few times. The CDR3 sequence is CASRSTGGRTGELFF. The CDR3 DNA is TGTGCCAGCAGGTCGACAGGGGGGCGGACCGGGGAGCTGTTTTTT. This chain joins TRBV12-3 or TRBV12-4 and TRBJ2-2; 9 nucleotides match TRBD1. This CDR3 region has 15 residues. V was clipped by 6 bases and J by 5 bases; unmatched bases: 7.

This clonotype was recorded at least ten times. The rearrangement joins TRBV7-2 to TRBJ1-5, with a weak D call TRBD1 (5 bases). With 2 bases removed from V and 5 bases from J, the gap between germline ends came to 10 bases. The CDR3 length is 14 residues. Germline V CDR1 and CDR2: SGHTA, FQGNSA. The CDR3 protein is CASSLSGLDQPQHF. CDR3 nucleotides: TGTGCCAGCAGCTTATCAGGGTTGGATCAGCCCCAGCATTTT.

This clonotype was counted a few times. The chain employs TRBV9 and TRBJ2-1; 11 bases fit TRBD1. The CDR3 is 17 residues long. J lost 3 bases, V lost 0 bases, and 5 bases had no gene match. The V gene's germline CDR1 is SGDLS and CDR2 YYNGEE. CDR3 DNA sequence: TGTGCCAGCAGCGTAGACCCCGGGACAGGGGGCTACAATGAGCAGTTCTTC. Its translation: CASSVDPGTGGYNEQFF.

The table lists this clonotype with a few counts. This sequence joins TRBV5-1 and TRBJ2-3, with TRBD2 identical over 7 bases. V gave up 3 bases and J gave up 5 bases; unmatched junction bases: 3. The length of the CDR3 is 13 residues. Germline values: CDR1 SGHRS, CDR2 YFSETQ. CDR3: CASSWEGVDTQYF. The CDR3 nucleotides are TGCGCCAGCAGCTGGGAGGGTGTAGATACGCAGTATTTT.

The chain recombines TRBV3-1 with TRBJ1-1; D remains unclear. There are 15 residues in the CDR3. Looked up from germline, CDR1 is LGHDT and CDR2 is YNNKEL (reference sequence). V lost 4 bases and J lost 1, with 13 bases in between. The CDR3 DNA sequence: TGTGCCAGCAGCCTTACTCTGGGAAGGAACACTGAAGCTTTCTTT. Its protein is CASSLTLGRNTEAFF.

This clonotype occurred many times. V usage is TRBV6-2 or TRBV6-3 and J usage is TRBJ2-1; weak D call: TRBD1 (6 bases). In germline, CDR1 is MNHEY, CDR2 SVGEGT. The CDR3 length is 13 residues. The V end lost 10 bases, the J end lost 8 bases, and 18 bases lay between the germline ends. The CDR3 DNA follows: TGTGCCACTGGAGAGGGGGTATCCTATGAGCAGTTCTTC. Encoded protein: CATGEGVSYEQFF.

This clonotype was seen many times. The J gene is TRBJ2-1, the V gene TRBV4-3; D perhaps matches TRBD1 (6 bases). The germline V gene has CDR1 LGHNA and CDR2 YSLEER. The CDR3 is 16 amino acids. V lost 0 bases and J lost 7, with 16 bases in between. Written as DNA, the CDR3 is TGCGCCAGCAGCCAAGATGGTATAACAGGGAAGAATGAGCAGTTCTTC. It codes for CASSQDGITGKNEQFF.

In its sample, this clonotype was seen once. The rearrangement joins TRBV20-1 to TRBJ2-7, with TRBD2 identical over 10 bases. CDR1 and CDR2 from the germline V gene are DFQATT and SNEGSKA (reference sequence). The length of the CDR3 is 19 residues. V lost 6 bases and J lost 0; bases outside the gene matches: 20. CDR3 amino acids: CSATAGPLAGGPSSYEQYF. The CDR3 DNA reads TGCAGTGCCACTGCCGGCCCGTTAGCGGGGGGCCCCAGCTCCTACGAGCAGTACTTC.

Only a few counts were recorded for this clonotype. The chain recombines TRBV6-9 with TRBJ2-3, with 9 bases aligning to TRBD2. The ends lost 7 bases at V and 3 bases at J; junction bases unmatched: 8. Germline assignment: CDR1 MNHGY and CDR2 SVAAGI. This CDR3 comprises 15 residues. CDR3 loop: CASTSLAGLTDTQYF. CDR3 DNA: TGTGCCAGCACTTCTCTAGCGGGGTTGACAGATACGCAGTATTTT.

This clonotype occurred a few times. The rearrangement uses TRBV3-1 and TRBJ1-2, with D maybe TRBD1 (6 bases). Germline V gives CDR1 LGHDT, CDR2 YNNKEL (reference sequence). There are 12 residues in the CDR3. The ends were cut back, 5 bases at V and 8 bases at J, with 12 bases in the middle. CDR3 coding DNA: TGTGCCAGCAGCACAGGGAGATACGGCTACACCTTC. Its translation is CASSTGRYGYTF.

The CDR3 region is CSALEARTLSSYEQYF. The DNA for the CDR3 is TGCAGTGCTCTGGAGGCCAGGACTTTAAGTTCCTACGAGCAGTACTTC. This chain links TRBV20-1 with TRBJ2-7, with D tentatively TRBD2 (5 bases). Trimming removed 5 bases from V and 1 base from J, with 21 bases in between. Germline assignment: CDR1 DFQATT and CDR2 SNEGSKA (reference sequence). This CDR3 is built from 16 residues.

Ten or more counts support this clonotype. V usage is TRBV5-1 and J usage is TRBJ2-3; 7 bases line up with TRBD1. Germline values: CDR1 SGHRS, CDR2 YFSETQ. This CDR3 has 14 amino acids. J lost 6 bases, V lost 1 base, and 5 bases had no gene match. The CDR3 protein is CASSLFPGQDTQYF. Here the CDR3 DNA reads TGCGCCAGCAGCTTGTTTCCGGGACAGGATACGCAGTATTTT.

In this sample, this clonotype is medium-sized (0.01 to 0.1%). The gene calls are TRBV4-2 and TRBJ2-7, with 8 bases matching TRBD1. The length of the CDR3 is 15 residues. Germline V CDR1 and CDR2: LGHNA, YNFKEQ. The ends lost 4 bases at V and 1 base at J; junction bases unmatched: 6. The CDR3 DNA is TGTGCCAGCAGCCCCCAGAGGACAGGGTCCTACGAGCAGTACTTC. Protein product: CASSPQRTGSYEQYF.

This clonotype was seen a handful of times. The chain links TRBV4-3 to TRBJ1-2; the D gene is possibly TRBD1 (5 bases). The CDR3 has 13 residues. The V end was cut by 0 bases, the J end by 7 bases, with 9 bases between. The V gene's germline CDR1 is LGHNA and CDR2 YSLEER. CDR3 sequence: CASSQEEGSGYTF. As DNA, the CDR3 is TGCGCCAGCAGCCAAGAAGAGGGGAGTGGCTACACCTTC.

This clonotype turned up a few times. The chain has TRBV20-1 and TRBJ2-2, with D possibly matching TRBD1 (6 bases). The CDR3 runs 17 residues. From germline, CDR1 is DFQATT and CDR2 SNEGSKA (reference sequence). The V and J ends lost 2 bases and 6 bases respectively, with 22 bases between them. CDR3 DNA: TGCAGTGCTAGAACCCCCTTGGGTCAAAACAGGGCCGGGGAGCTGTTTTTT. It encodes CSARTPLGQNRAGELFF.

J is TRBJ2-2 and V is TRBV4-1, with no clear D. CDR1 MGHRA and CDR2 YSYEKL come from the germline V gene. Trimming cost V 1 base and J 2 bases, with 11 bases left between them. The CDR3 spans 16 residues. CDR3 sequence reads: CASSQGTFPNTGELFF. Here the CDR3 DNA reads TGCGCCAGCAGCCAAGGCACATTCCCTAACACCGGGGAGCTGTTTTTT.